A single TCR beta chain is shown here with its context. From germline, CDR1 is SNHLY and CDR2 FYNNEI. CDR3 length equals 13 residues. The germline V and J ends were trimmed by 2 bases and 4 bases, with 5 bases remaining between them. This entry comes from a study of T cell changes during pregnancy in multiple sclerosis. The method was immunoSEQ multiplex PCR; TCRdb's version includes in-frame clones alone and lacks a portion of them. The data hold some 42,000 clones, with about 92% observed a single time. The chain combines TRBV2 with TRBJ2-2; D is ambiguous. This clonotype was obtained from a female donor with multiple sclerosis, enrolled in a pregnancy study. The sample here was CD4+ T cells from peripheral blood mononuclear cells, taken in the third trimester of pregnancy. CDR3 coding DNA: TGTGCCAGCAGTGAAACCAGCACCGGGGAGCTGTTTTTT. Encoded protein: CASSETSTGELFF. Based on the CDR3 plus reference TRBV2 and TRBJ2-2, the full variable domain is EPEVTQTPSHQVTQMGQEVILRCVPISNHLYFYWYRQILGQKVEFLVSFYNNEISEKSEIFDDQFSVERPDGSNFTLKIRSTKLEDSAMYFCASSETSTGELFFGEGSRLTVL.